A single sample is the source of the 16 T cell receptor beta chains below, sequenced in a study of blood T cells in healthy people across ages. A sample-barcoded 5' primer and a J-beta primer mix were used in a second PCR of about 6 to 11 cycles. In TCRdb, the 5' RACE reads were re-called with MiXCR into one record per CDR3 protein. In the table there are 780,000 or so distinct CDR3 sequences, 40% to 65% of which are singletons. Material: blood. The receptors derive from a man older than 75 in good health.

CDR3 protein: CSARAGTGREKLFF. Written as DNA, the CDR3 is TGCAGTGCTAGAGCCGGGACAGGGCGAGAAAAACTGTTTTTT. The gene calls are TRBV20-1 and TRBJ1-4, with TRBD1 matching over 9 bases. Germline CDR1 and CDR2: DFQATT and SNEGSKA (reference sequence). The junction had 5 bases not matched to a gene; V was cut back by 1 base and J by 8 bases. The CDR3 is 14 amino acids.

The chain joins TRBV6-5 to TRBJ2-7, with D perhaps matching TRBD1 (6 bases). CDR1 and CDR2 from the germline V gene are MNHEY and SVGAGI. CDR3 length: 14 amino acids. The V end was cut by 2 bases, the J end by 6 bases, with 14 bases between. In nucleotides, the CDR3 is TGTGCCAGCAGTTACACCGGGACAAGGGGCGAGCAGTACTTC. This translates into CASSYTGTRGEQYF.

This clonotype appeared a few times. This rearrangement joins TRBV27 to TRBJ2-5; the D is unclear. Germline V gene lookup returns CDR1 MNHEY and CDR2 SMNVEV (reference sequence). This CDR3 has 15 residues. The ends were cut back, 0 bases at V and 5 bases at J, with 13 bases in the middle. The CDR3 DNA reads TGTGCCAGCAGTTTATCGCCCGCAAAGACGGAGACCCAGTACTTC. Protein product: CASSLSPAKTETQYF.

The sample holds a few counts of this clonotype. The genes are TRBV7-2 and TRBJ2-5; 12 nucleotides match TRBD1. The J call may not be correct, given that the DNA end is closer to TRBJ2-7. The V gene's germline CDR1 is SGHTA and CDR2 FQGNSA. The CDR3 is made up of 14 amino acids. CDR3 DNA: TGTGCCAGCAGCTGGGACAGGGGGCAATTCGAGCAGTACTTC. It is translated as CASSWDRGQFEQYF.

This sequence joins TRBV24-1 and TRBJ2-5; TRBD1 aligns across 10 bases. V lost 4 bases to trimming and J lost 2 bases; unmatched junction nucleotides: 12. In germline, CDR1 is KGHDR, CDR2 SFDVKD. The CDR3 contains 18 residues. CDR3 residues: CATSDPSSGTGAQETQYF. The CDR3 DNA reads TGTGCCACCAGTGACCCATCATCCGGGACAGGGGCACAAGAGACCCAGTACTTC.

This clonotype was counted only a few times. The chain uses TRBV7-2 and TRBJ2-1, with 14 nucleotides matching TRBD2. Trimming cost V 1 base and J 3 bases; bases outside gene matches: 11. CDR3 size: 20 residues. The germline V gene encodes CDR1 SGHTA and CDR2 FQGNSA. CDR3 sequence (DNA): TGTGCCAGCAGCTTAGGGGGGGGGACTAGCGGGAGAACGAGCTACAATGAGCAGTTCTTC. Protein sequence: CASSLGGGTSGRTSYNEQFF.

On this clonotype: A junction boundary mismatches the germline segment, possibly from a read error. The V and J genes are TRBV29-1 and TRBJ2-6; D gene unclear. The CDR3 totals 13 residues. CDR1 and CDR2 (germline): SQVTM, ANQGSEA. The CDR3 protein is CGVARSGANVLTF. Here the CDR3 DNA reads TGCGGCGTAGCAAGGTCTGGGGCCAACGTCCTGACTTTC.

The J gene is TRBJ2-4, the V gene TRBV4-1; no definite D call. From germline, CDR1 is MGHRA and CDR2 YSYEKL. The CDR3 spans 15 residues. Trimming took 2 bases from V and 3 from J, leaving 11 bases between them. The CDR3 is CASSQPLVGKNIQYF. CDR3 nucleotide sequence: TGCGCCAGCAGCCAACCGCTTGTGGGCAAAAACATTCAGTACTTC.

This chain joins TRBV4-2 and TRBJ2-3, with 8 bases fitting TRBD2. This CDR3 spans 16 amino acids. Trimming removed 4 bases from V and 6 bases from J; junction bases left unmatched: 12. The germline gives CDR1 LGHNA, CDR2 YNFKEQ. The CDR3 reads CASSLSGGRTYDTQYF. Written as DNA, the CDR3 is TGTGCCAGCAGCCTGTCGGGCGGGAGGACGTACGATACGCAGTATTTT.

J is TRBJ2-1 and V is TRBV3-1; 10 nucleotides match TRBD2. Germline CDR1 LGHDT, CDR2 YNNKEL (reference sequence). The junction had 3 bases not matched to a gene; V was cut back by 1 base and J by 3 bases. This CDR3 region has 16 residues. The chain's CDR3 is CASSQVVAGGYNEQFF. The DNA of the CDR3 is TGTGCCAGCAGCCAAGTTGTAGCGGGGGGCTACAATGAGCAGTTCTTC.

CDR3 in amino acids: CASSLTGSNEQFF. The DNA for the CDR3 is TGTGCCAGCAGTTTGACAGGGTCTAATGAGCAGTTCTTC. The chain combines TRBV12-3 or TRBV12-4 with TRBJ2-1, with 7 positions matching TRBD1. V shed 3 bases and J 7 bases; nucleotides not matched to a gene: 3. The CDR3 consists of 13 residues.

The chain couples TRBV27 to TRBJ2-3; 7 bases are shared with TRBD2. With 2 bases clipped from V and 14 bases from J, the junction kept 16 bases outside the gene matches. The germline CDR1 and CDR2 sequences are MNHEY and SMNVEV (reference sequence). The CDR3 runs to 15 residues. The DNA of the CDR3 is TGTGCCAGCAGTTTAGTCAGCGGGGCACGCAGATACGCGTATTTT. Its protein product is CASSLVSGARRYAYF.

The genes are TRBV10-3 and TRBJ2-5, with D tentatively TRBD2 (6 bases). Trimming shortened V by 11 bases and J by 5 bases, and 12 bases separated the two germline ends. This CDR3 comprises 11 residues. CDR1 is ENHRY, CDR2 SYGVKD, per germline. The CDR3 sequence is CASRRGETQYF. In DNA, the CDR3 is TGTGCCTCCCGGCGGGGTGAGACCCAGTACTTC.

This clonotype occurred once. The rearrangement uses TRBV7-9 and TRBJ2-5; 7 bases are shared with TRBD2. The CDR3 totals 16 residues. CDR1 and CDR2 from the germline V gene are SEHNR and FQNEAQ (reference sequence). After removal of 5 bases from V and 1 base from J, the junction contained 10 bases not matched to a gene. In DNA, the CDR3 is TGTGCCAGCAGCCCCTGGGACGGGAGGCTCCAAGAGACCCAGTACTTC. It encodes CASSPWDGRLQETQYF.

J is TRBJ2-6 and V is TRBV12-3 or TRBV12-4; TRBD1 matches 8 bases. V trimming: 5 bases; J trimming: 3 bases; junction bases outside the gene matches: 3. This CDR3 has 15 amino acids. The CDR3 here is CASSPTGGGANVLTF. CDR3 sequence (DNA): TGTGCCAGCAGTCCCACAGGGGGTGGGGCCAACGTCCTGACTTTC.

The rearrangement joins TRBV5-1 to TRBJ2-3; tentatively, D is TRBD1 or TRBD2 (5 bases each). The CDR3 is made up of 14 amino acids. The germline V gene encodes CDR1 SGHRS and CDR2 YFSETQ. Trimming stripped 3 bases from V and 6 bases from J, with 14 bases between. The CDR3 protein is CASSSGPRADTQYF. CDR3 in DNA: TGCGCCAGCAGCTCGGGACCCCGGGCGGATACGCAGTATTTT.